This TCR beta chain comes out of a study of T cells in Graves' hyperthyroidism and ophthalmopathy (dated by TCRdb to 2018 to 2020). Background on the whole study: Peripheral blood was collected at initial diagnosis, before any treatment. A discovery cohort of about a hundred patients, about 44 with Graves' ophthalmopathy and 57 with stable Graves' hyperthyroidism, was used to find distinguishing TCR V-J signatures. Whether ophthalmopathy could be predicted prospectively was tested in an independent validation cohort made up of roughly 19 hyperthyroidism patients plus 17 patients who later progressed to ophthalmopathy. For training and testing, the 110 or so patients in the discovery cohort were randomly divided in a 7:3 ratio. In roughly six Graves' hyperthyroidism patients, the study also compared T-cell repertoires from thyroid tissue with T-cell repertoires from blood. Once sampling was done, hyperthyroidism patients were given methimazole at a starting dose of 30 mg daily, whereas ophthalmopathy patients were given high-dose intravenous methylprednisolone. The paper reports TCR Vbeta CDR3 sequencing of 140 or so peripheral blood samples: 40 to 45 ophthalmopathy, some 80 hyperthyroidism and 17 progressor patients.

CDR1 and CDR2 (SGHAT, FQNNGV) derive from the germline V gene. Taken from cysteine to phenylalanine, the CDR3 has 17 residues. Solely the CDR3 DNA is kept, with 51 bases framed from the first base. Trimming accounts for 5 bases at V and 0 bases at J, while the number of junction bases matched to no gene is 4. This clonotype has at least ten counts. The antigen it recognizes is unknown. Base qualities are missing; no much larger clone stands one base away. Graves' hyperthyroidism was defined as stable when no progression to ophthalmopathy occurred over 18 months of follow-up. Hyperthyroidism patients were aged 18 to 65 years and newly diagnosed, with disease duration of less than 2 months. Exclusion was applied to patients with uncontrolled infections, other autoimmune diseases, pregnancy or lactation. Diagnoses were based on clinical symptoms, serum thyroxine and TRAb, thyroid ultrasound and orbital computed tomography. PBMCs were separated from 10 ml of fresh peripheral blood using Ficoll-Paque density gradient centrifugation. Trizol reagent was used to extract total RNA, and RNA quality was then checked on an Agilent 2100 Bioanalyzer.

General conclusions and limits of the study: Most expanded thyroid clonotypes (frequency above 0.001) were also detected in blood, suggesting blood repertoires may reflect thyroid immune responses. Ophthalmopathy was separated from stable hyperthyroidism by a 13 V-J signature model, with over 85% sensitivity and about 81% specificity obtained in cross-validation and 80%/75% obtained in testing. Sample size was not statistically predetermined, and blinding of investigators to group allocation was not performed. During validation, the model predicted progression to ophthalmopathy a median of approximately 6 months ahead of onset, with approximately 71% sensitivity and under 85% specificity.

The TCR beta CDR3 regions were amplified from RNA transcripts. The TCR CDR3 was subjected to a first round of RT-PCR using the HTBI primer set and the Qiagen OneStep RT-PCR kit. The libraries were constructed in a second round of multiplex PCR and then size-selected and purified. Sequencing of the libraries was done on an Illumina HiSeq2000 using paired-end 100 bp reads. On the authors' methods: SOAPnuke was used to process the raw data, with reads discarded if the reads contained adapters or uncalled bases, had a mean Phred below 15, or lacked an exact constant-primer or identifier match. COPE v1.2.5 was used to merge high-quality paired reads, and clonotypes were defined as unique nucleotide sequences. MiTCR v1.1 was used to align clonotypes to the IMGT TRBV, TRBD and TRBJ reference segments. The analysis included only V-J combinations with a frequency above 0.0001, which together covered around 99% of the repertoires. A TCS score was defined as the ratio of F50 (clonal expansion) to E x V (chaos), with BLOSUM62-based TCRdist applied between CDR3 peptides within each V-J. Welch's t-statistics and random forest reduced 500 to 550 V-J features to some 14, which were used in a naive Bayes classifier (R e1071). The public sequencing data were trimmed at Q25 with fastp and processed into clonotypes with MiXCR by TCRdb, which kept only in-frame beta chains. Here each entry gathers all rows of one CDR3 protein and keeps the most common genes and DNA. TCRdb's processing, not the study's, gives the V and J calls here. Present in this sample are hundreds of thousands of distinct CDR3 sequences, about 15% of which were seen just once. The ten most abundant clones make up 13% to 15% of the sample.

The chain couples TRBV11-2 to TRBJ2-3, with TRBD2 identical over 14 junction bases. Sequenced material: blood. This clonotype originated in a woman aged 18-29 years with Graves' hyperthyroidism. The sequenced DNA: TGTGCCAGCAGCCGGTGGACTAGCGGGGGGAGCACAGATACGCAGTATTTT. Its product reads: CASSRWTSGGSTDTQYF.